The clone carrying this T cell receptor (beta chain) occurred once. In the original workflow: Reference gene primer amplification gave estimated nucleated cell counts. Only in-frame clones appear in the TCRdb table, and some are missing; sequencing was by immunoSEQ multiplex PCR. V and J calls and clone size are those listed in that table; D and trimming were worked out from the DNA. The sample holds over 75,000 clones, more than 90% seen once. V was clipped by 3 bases and J by 7 bases; unmatched bases: 3. CDR1 is KGHSH, CDR2 LQKENI, per germline. The length of the CDR3 is 15 residues. The data derive from a study of blood T cell repertoires in COVID-19. Study context: Spain, Italy and the United States supplied samples that represented acute and convalescent COVID-19. In each case, the material was cDNA or gDNA derived from T cells, B-cell-depleted T cells, or PBMCs.

Sequences were obtained from peripheral blood. The chain couples TRBV18 to TRBJ1-6; 10 positions match TRBD1. This sequence originates from a man aged 60-69 years with acute or convalescent COVID-19. The CDR3 DNA follows: TGTGCCAGCTCACCCCCGGGACAGGGGAATTCACCCCTCCACTTT. This encodes CASSPPGQGNSPLHF.